This T cell receptor beta chain was identified during a study of a mutant IDH1 vaccine in newly diagnosed glioma. Whole-study context: Patients were started on vaccination 4-6 weeks after radiotherapy alone, or with temozolomide cycles. Patients were pretreated with radiotherapy, temozolomide, or both, mostly both. Treated patients had a mean age of approximately 41 years and a sex split that was roughly 60% male and approximately 40% female. Notes on the study in general: Across multiple MHC alleles, around 92% of patients had vaccine-induced responses.

Time point reported: week 11, during vaccination. With topical imiquimod, each dose of the vaccine consisted of 300 ug of mutant IDH1 20-mer peptide. V lost 8 bases, J lost 0 bases, and 14 bases lay in between. The CDR3 extends over 15 amino acids. CDR1 is LNHDA and CDR2 is SQIVND in the germline V gene (reference sequence). Only in-frame clones appear in the TCRdb table, and some are missing; sequencing was by immunoSEQ multiplex PCR. The sample has around 130,000 clones, just under 80% seen once. A word on this clone: What it binds is not known. Other DNA sequences in this specimen translate into the identical CDR3.

The TCR originated in a man in his forties or fifties with glioma. V is TRBV19 and J is TRBJ1-3, with D possibly TRBD1 on 6 matching bases. The source material was PBMCs, sampled from a glioma patient whose treatment included an IDH1 peptide vaccine. CDR3 region: CASRMDRSSGNTIYF. The CDR3 bases are TGTGCCAGTCGAATGGACAGATCCTCTGGAAACACCATATATTTT.